This T cell receptor (beta chain) was captured by sequencing in a study of cytomegalovirus exposure and HLA in healthy donors. PCR employed 60 Vbeta and 13 Jbeta primers. Measured with immunoSEQ multiplex PCR; TCRdb has only the in-frame clones, and not every one. The sample includes about 150,000 clones, about four fifths of them seen just once. This clone was observed a handful of times. As yet, its antigen is unknown. Findings of the study overall: A later look showed TCR association rates differing by HLA locus, highest for DRB1 and lowest for HLA-C. Cytomegalovirus-associated status was assigned to about 170 TCR beta chains. It was likely that a cluster of highly shared sequence variants was a sequencing artifact. A later analysis reportedly found fewer N-insertions in an Asian-associated ancestry cluster than the approximately 660-donor mean.

From germline, CDR1 is LNHDA and CDR2 SQIVND (reference sequence). The CDR3 covers 14 residues. V dropped 0 bases and J dropped 6 bases, with 11 bases sitting between them. The sequence was obtained from a man aged 25 to 40 in good health and CMV-seropositive. This chain links TRBV19 with TRBJ1-2; D gene unclear. Specimen: PBMCs. The CDR3 protein is CASSIEVAVHGYTF. In DNA, the CDR3 is TGTGCCAGTAGTATAGAGGTGGCGGTCCATGGCTACACCTTC. The variable domain in full, completed from reference TRBV19 and TRBJ1-2, reads DGGITQSPKYLFRKEGQNVTLSCEQNLNHDAMYWYRQDPGQGLRLIYYSQIVNDFQKGDIAEGYSVSREKKESFPLTVTSAQKNPTAFYLCASSIEVAVHGYTFGSGTRLTVV.